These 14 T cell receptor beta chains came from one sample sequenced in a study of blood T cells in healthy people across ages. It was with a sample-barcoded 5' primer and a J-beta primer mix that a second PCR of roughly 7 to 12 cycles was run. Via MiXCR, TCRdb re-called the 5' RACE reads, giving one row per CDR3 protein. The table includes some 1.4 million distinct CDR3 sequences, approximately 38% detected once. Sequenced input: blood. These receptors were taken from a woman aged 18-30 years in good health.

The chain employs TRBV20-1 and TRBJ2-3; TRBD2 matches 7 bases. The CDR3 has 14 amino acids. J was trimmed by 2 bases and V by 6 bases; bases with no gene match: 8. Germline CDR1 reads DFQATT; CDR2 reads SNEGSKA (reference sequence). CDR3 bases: TGCAGTGCCCCTACTAGCGATGTCACAGATACGCAGTATTTT. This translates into CSAPTSDVTDTQYF.

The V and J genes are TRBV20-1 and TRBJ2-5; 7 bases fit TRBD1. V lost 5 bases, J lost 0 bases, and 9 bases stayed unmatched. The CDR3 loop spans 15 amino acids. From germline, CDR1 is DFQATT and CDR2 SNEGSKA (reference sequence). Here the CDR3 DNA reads TGCAGTGCTGACGGGCTGACAGGGAACCAAGAGACCCAGTACTTC. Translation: CSADGLTGNQETQYF.

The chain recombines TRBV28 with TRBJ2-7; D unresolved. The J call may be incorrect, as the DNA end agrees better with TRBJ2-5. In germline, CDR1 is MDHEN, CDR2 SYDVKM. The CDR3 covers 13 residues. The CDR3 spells CASSLLTAWTQYF. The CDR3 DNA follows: TGTGCCAGCAGTTTGCTGACTGCTTGGACCCAGTACTTC.

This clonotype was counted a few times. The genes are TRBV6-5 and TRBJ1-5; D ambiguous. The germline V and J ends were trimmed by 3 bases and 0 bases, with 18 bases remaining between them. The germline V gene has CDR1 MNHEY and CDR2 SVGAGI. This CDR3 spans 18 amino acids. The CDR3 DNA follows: TGTGCCAGCAGTTATTTTCAGGCCCGATGTTATAGCAATCAGCCCCAGCATTTT. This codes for CASSYFQARCYSNQPQHF.

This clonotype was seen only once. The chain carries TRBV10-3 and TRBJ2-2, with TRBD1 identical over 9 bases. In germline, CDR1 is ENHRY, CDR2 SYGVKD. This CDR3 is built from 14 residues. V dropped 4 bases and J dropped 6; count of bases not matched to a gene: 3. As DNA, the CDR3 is TGTGCCATCAGTGGGGACAGGGTCCCCGGGGAGCTGTTTTTT. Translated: CAISGDRVPGELFF.

CDR3 bases: TGTGCCAGCAGCTTAGCAAGCCGGGGCGTCACTGAAGCTTTCTTT. Residues: CASSLASRGVTEAFF. The chain uses TRBV13 and TRBJ1-1; D possibly corresponds to TRBD1 (5 bases). Trimming took 1 base from V and 4 from J, leaving 13 bases between them. The germline CDR1 and CDR2 sequences are PRHDT and FYEKMQ (reference sequence). The CDR3 runs 15 residues. Variable domain in full (rest from reference TRBV13 and TRBJ1-1): AAGVIQSPRHLIKEKRETATLKCYPIPRHDTVYWYQQGPGQDPQFLISFYEKMQSDKGSIPDRFSAQQFSDYHSELNMSSLELGDSALYFCASSLASRGVTEAFFGQGTRLTVV.

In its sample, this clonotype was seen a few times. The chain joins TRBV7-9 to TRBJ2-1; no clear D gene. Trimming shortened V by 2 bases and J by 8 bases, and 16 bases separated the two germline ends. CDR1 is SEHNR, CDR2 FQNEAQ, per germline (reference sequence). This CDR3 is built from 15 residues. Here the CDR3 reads CASSLPLWGSDEQFF. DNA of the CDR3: TGTGCCAGCAGCTTACCCTTGTGGGGTAGTGATGAGCAGTTCTTC.

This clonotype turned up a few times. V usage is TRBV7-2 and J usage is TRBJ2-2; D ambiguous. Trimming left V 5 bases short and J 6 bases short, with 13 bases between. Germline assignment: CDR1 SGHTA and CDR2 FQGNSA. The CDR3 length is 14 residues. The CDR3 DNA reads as TGTGCCAGCAGCCCAGCGCCGAGGCCCGGGGAGCTGTTTTTT. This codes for CASSPAPRPGELFF.

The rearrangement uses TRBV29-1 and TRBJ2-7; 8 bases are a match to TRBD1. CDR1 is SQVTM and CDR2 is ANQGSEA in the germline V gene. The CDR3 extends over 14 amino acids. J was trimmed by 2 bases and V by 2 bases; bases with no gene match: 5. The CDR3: CSVELWTGTYEQYF. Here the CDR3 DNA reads TGCAGCGTTGAACTGTGGACAGGGACCTACGAGCAGTACTTC.

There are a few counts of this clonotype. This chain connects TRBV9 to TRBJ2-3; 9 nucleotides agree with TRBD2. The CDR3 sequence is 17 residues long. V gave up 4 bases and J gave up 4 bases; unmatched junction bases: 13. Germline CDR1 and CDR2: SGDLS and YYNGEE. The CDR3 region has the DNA TGTGCCAGCAGCCCCGGAGGAGCGGGAGGAAGGGCAGATACGCAGTATTTT. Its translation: CASSPGGAGGRADTQYF. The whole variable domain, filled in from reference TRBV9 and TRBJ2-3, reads DSGVTQTPKHLITATGQRVTLRCSPRSGDLSVYWYQQSLDQGLQFLIQYYNGEERAKGNILERFSAQQFPDLHSELNLSSLELGDSALYFCASSPGGAGGRADTQYFGPGTRLTVL.

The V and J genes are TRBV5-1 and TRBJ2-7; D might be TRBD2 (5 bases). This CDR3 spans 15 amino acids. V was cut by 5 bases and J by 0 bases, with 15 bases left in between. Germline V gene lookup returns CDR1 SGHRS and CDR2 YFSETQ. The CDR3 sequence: CASRGGGSSSYEQYF. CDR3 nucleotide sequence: TGCGCCAGCAGAGGAGGTGGTAGCAGCTCCTACGAGCAGTACTTC.

The CDR3 sequence is CAWSGYYEQYF. DNA for the CDR3: TGTGCCTGGAGCGGTTACTACGAGCAGTACTTC. This chain joins TRBV30 and TRBJ2-7, with D hard to call. This CDR3 is built from 11 residues. Germline V gene lookup returns CDR1 GTSNPN and CDR2 SVGIG (reference sequence). Trimming removed 3 bases at V and 3 bases at J, with 6 bases between.

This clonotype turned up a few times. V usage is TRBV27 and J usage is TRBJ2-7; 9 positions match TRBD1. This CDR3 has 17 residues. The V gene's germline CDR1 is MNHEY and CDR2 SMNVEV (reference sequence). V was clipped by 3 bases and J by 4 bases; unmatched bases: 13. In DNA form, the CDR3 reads TGTGCCAGCAGTTTTGCACCTTCGACAGGGGGGAAATACGAGCAGTACTTC. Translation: CASSFAPSTGGKYEQYF.

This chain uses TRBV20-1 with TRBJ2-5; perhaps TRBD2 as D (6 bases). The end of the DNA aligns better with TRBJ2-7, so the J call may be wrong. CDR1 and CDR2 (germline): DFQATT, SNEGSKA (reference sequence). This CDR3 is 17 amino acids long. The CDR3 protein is CSARDTGPAGKIYEQYF. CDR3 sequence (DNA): TGCAGTGCTAGAGATACAGGTCCGGCGGGAAAGATCTACGAGCAGTACTTC.